The 3 T cell receptor beta chains in this list originate from one sample, sequenced in a study of blood T cell repertoires in COVID-19. TCRdb keeps only in-frame clones here, not all; method: immunoSEQ multiplex PCR. The table lists about 480,000 clones, approximately 89% of them singletons. The sample consisted of peripheral blood. The receptor source for this set is a man younger than 35 with COVID-19, enrolled during active disease.

This clone was detected once. The chain links TRBV30 to TRBJ2-6, with 7 bases lining up with TRBD2. Germline trimming cut 1 base from V and 2 bases from J; bases unmatched to any gene: 8. This CDR3 comprises 17 residues. The germline CDR1 and CDR2 sequences are GTSNPN and SVGIG (reference sequence). CDR3 DNA sequence: TGTGCCTGGAGTGCTGCGGGAGCACTGGCTGGGGCCAACGTCCTGACTTTC. Translated: CAWSAAGALAGANVLTF.

This clone was counted once. V usage is TRBV14 and J usage is TRBJ1-4, with no clear D. V was clipped by 4 bases and J by 4 bases, with 7 bases between them. CDR1 and CDR2 (germline): SGHDN, FVKESK. The CDR3 contains 13 residues. CDR3 loop: CASSRQDNEKLFF. In nucleotides, the CDR3 is TGTGCCAGCAGCCGCCAGGATAATGAAAAACTGTTTTTT.

The rearrangement joins TRBV6-5 to TRBJ2-3; D gene unclear. CDR1 MNHEY and CDR2 SVGAGI come from the germline V gene. Trimming removed 6 bases from V and 2 bases from J, with 15 bases in between. The CDR3 consists of 15 residues. The CDR3 spells CASRALSRVTDTQYF. CDR3 sequence (DNA): TGTGCCAGCAGAGCCCTGTCTAGAGTCACAGATACGCAGTATTTT.